This TCR beta chain emerged from a study of OX40 agonist ivuxolimab in advanced cancers. The wider study: Averaging roughly 60 years in age, with a range of about 23 to 80, the cohort was approximately 83% male.

This clone was counted once. Prior autoimmune disease or systemic immunosuppression barred patients. Germline V gene lookup returns CDR1 SNHLY and CDR2 FYNNEI. V dropped 7 bases and J dropped 7; count of bases not matched to a gene: 12. The CDR3 runs to 15 residues. Clones were read by immunoSEQ multiplex PCR, and TCRdb kept only the in-frame ones, dropping some. The table lists about 34,000 clones, around 80% of them singletons. This sequence joins TRBV2 and TRBJ2-1; 8 bases agree with TRBD1. The sequence was obtained from an adult with an advanced solid tumor such as melanoma, head and neck, liver or kidney cancer. Sequenced here: CD4+ or CD8+ T cells sorted from blood, sampled in a trial of the OX40 agonist ivuxolimab. The CDR3 loop is CASTLVGTGKNEQFF. CDR3 DNA: TGTGCCAGCACTCTGGTCGGGACAGGAAAAAATGAGCAGTTCTTC.